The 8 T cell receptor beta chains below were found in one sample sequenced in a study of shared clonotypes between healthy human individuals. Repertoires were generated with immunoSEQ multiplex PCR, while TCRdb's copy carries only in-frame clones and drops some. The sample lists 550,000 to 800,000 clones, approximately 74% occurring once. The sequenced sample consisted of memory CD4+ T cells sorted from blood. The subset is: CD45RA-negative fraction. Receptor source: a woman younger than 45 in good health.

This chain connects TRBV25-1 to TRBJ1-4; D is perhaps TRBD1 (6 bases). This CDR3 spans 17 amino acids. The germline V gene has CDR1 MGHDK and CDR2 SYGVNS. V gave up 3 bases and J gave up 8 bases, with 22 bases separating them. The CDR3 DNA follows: TGTGCCAGCAGTGAGCCCCTCACAGGGAGGGTTGGGGAAAAACTGTTTTTT. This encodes CASSEPLTGRVGEKLFF. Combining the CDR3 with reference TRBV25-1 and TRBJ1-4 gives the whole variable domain EADIYQTPRYLVIGTGKKITLECSQTMGHDKMYWYQQDPGMELHLIHYSYGVNSTEKGDLSSESTVSRIRTEHFPLTLESARPSHTSQYLCASSEPLTGRVGEKLFFGSGTQLSVL.

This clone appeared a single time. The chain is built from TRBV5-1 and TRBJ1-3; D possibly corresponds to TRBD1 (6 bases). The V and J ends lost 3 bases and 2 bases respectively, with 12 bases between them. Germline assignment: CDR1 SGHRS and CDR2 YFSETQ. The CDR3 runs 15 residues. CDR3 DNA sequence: TGCGCCAGCAGCTCCACAGGGTATACTGGAAACACCATATATTTT. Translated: CASSSTGYTGNTIYF.

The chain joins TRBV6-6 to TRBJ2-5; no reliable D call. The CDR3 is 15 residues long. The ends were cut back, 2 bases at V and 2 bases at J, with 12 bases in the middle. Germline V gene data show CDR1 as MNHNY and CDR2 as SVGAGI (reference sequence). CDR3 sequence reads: CASSYGQTFQETQYF. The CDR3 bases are TGTGCCAGCAGTTACGGTCAGACCTTTCAAGAGACCCAGTACTTC.

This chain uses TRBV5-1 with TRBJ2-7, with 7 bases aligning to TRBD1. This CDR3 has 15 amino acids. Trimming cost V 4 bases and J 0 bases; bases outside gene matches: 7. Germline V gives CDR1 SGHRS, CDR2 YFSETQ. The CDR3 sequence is CASSIGQVASYEQYF. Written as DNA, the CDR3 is TGCGCCAGCAGCATCGGACAGGTAGCCTCCTACGAGCAGTACTTC. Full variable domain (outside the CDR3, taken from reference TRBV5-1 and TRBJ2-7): KAGVTQTPRYLIKTRGQQVTLSCSPISGHRSVSWYQQTPGQGLQFLFEYFSETQRNKGNFPGRFSGRQFSNSRSEMNVSTLELGDSALYLCASSIGQVASYEQYFGPGTRLTVT.

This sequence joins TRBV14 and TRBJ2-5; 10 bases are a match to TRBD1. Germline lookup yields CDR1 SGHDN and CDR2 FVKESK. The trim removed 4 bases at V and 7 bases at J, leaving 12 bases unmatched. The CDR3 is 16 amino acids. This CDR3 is CASSRIPPGQGTTQYF. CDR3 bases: TGTGCCAGCAGCCGCATCCCGCCGGGACAGGGGACGACCCAGTACTTC.

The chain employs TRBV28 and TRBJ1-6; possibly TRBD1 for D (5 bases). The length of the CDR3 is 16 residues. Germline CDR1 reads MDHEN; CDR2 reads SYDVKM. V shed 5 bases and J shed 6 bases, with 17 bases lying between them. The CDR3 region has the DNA TGTGCCAGCAGTCCAAGGCGCGGGACTTCTAATTCACCCCTCCACTTT. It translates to CASSPRRGTSNSPLHF.

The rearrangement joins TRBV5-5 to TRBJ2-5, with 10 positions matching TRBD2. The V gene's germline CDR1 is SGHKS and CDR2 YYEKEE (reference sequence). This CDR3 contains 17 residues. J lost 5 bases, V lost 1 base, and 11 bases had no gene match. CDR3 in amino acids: CASSLFQSGRAGETQYF. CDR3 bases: TGTGCCAGCAGCTTGTTCCAAAGCGGGAGGGCCGGGGAGACCCAGTACTTC.

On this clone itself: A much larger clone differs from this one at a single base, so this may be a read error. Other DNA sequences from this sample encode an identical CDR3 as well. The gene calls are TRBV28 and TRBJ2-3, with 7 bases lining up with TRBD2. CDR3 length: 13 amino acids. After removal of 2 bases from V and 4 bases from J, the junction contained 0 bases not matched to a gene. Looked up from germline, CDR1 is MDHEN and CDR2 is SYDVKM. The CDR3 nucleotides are TGTGCCAGCAGTTTAGCGGGGGCAGATACGCAGTATTTT. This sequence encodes CASSLAGADTQYF.